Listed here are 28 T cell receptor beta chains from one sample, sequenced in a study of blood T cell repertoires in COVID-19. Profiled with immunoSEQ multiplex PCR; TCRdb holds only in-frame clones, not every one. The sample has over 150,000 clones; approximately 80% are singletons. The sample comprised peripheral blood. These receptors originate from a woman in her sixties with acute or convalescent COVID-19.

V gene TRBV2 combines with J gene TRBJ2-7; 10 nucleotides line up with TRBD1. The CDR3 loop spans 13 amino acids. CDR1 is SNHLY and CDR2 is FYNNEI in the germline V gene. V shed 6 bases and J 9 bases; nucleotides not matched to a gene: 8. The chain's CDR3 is CASSETGGFGQYF. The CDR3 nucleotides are TGTGCCAGCAGCGAGACAGGGGGCTTCGGGCAGTACTTC. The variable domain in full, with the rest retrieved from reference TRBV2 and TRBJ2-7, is EPEVTQTPSHQVTQMGQEVILRCVPISNHLYFYWYRQILGQKVEFLVSFYNNEISEKSEIFDDQFSVERPDGSNFTLKIRSTKLEDSAMYFCASSETGGFGQYFGPGTRLTVT.

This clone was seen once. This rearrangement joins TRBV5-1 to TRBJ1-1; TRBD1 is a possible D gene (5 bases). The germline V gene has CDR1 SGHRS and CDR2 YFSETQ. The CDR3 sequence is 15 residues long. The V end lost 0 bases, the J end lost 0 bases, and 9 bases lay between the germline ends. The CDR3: CASSLEAGLNTEAFF. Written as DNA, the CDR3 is TGCGCCAGCAGCTTGGAGGCAGGGTTGAACACTGAAGCTTTCTTT.

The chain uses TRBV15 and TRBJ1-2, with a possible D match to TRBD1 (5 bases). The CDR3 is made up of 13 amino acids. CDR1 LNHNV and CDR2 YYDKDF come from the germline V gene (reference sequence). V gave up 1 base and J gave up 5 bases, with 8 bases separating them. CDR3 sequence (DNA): TGTGCCACCAGCAGAGGACAGAATTATGGCTACACCTTC. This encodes CATSRGQNYGYTF.

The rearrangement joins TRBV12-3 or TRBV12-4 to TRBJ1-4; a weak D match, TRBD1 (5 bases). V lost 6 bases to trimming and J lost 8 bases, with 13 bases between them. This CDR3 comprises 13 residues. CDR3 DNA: TGTGCCAGCAGCGCCAGGGAGGGGGAAAAACTGTTTTTT. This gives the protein CASSAREGEKLFF.

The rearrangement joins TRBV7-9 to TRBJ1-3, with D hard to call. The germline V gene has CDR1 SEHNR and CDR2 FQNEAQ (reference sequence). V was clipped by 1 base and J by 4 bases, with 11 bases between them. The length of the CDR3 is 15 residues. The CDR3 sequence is CASSLGRPVGNTIYF. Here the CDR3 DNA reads TGTGCCAGCAGCTTAGGGAGACCGGTCGGAAACACCATATATTTT.

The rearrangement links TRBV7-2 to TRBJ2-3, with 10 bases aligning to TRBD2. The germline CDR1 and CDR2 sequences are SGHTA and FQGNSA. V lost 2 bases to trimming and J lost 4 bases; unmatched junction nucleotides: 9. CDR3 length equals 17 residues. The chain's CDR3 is CASSLFGPSGGPDTQYF. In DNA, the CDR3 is TGTGCCAGCAGCTTATTCGGTCCTAGCGGGGGTCCAGATACGCAGTATTTT. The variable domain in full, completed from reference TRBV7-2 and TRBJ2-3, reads GAGVSQSPSNKVTEKGKDVELRCDPISGHTALYWYRQSLGQGLEFLIYFQGNSAPDKSGLPSDRFSAERTGGSVSTLTIQRTQQEDSAVYLCASSLFGPSGGPDTQYFGPGTRLTVL.

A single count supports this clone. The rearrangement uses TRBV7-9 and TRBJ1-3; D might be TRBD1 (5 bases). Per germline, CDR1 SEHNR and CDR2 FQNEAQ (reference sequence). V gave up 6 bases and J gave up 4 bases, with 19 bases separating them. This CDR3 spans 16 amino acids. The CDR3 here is CASSGEGPGGGNTIYF. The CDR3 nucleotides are TGTGCCAGCAGTGGAGAGGGCCCGGGGGGAGGAAACACCATATATTTT.

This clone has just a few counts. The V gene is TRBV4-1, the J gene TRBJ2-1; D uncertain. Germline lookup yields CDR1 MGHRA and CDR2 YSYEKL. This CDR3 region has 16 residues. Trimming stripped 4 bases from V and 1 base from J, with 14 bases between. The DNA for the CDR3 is TGCGCCAGCAGCCGCGGTGGCGCGGATTCCTACAATGAGCAGTTCTTC. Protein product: CASSRGGADSYNEQFF.

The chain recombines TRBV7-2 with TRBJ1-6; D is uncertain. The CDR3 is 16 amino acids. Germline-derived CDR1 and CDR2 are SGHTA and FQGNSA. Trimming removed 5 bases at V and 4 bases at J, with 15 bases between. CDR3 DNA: TGTGCCAGCAGCCTCACCAGGAATCGGTATAATTCACCCCTCCACTTT. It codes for CASSLTRNRYNSPLHF.

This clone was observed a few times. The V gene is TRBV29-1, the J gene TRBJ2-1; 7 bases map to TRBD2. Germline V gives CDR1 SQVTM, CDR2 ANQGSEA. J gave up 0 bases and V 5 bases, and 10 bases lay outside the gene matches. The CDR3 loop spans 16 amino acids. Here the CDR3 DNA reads TGCAGCGTTAGCCCCCGGGGGGAGAGCTCCTACAATGAGCAGTTCTTC. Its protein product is CSVSPRGESSYNEQFF.

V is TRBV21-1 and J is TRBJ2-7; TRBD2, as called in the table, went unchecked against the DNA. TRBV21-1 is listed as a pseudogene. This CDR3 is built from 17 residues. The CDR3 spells CASSRGLRGAVSYEQYV. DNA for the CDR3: TGTGCCAGCAGCAGAGGTCTCCGGGGGGCAGTCTCCTACGAGCAGTACGTC.

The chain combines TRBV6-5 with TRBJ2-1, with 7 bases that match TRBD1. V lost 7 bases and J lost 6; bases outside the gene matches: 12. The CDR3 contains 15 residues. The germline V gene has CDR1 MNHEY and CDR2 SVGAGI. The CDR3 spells CASTDGGAGGNEQFF. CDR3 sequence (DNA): TGTGCCAGCACCGATGGTGGGGCAGGGGGCAATGAGCAGTTCTTC.

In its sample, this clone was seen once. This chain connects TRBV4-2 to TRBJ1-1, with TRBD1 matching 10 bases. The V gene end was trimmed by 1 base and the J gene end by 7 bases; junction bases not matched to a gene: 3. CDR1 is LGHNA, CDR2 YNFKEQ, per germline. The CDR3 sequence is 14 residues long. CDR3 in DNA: TGTGCCAGCAGCCAAGGGTGGACAGGGGGTGAAGCTTTCTTT. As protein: CASSQGWTGGEAFF.

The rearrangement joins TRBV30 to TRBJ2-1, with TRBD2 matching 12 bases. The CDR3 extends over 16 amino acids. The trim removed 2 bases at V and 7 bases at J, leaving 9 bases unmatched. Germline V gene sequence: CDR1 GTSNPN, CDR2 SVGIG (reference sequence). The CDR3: CAWSPRTSGVRNEQFF. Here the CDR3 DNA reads TGTGCCTGGAGTCCCCGGACTAGCGGGGTCCGAAATGAGCAGTTCTTC.

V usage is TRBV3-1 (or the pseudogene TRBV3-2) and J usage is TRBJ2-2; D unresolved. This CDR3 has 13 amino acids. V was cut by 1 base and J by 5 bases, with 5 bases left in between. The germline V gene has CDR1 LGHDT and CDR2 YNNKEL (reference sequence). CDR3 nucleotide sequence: TGTGCCAGCAGCCAAGCCTCTACCGGGGAGCTGTTTTTT. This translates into CASSQASTGELFF.

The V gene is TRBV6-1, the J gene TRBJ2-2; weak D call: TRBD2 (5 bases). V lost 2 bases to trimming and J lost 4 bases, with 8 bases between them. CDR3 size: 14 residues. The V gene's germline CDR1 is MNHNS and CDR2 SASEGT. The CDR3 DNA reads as TGTGCCAGCAGTGAATTCGGGGTCACCGGGGAGCTGTTTTTT. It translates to CASSEFGVTGELFF.

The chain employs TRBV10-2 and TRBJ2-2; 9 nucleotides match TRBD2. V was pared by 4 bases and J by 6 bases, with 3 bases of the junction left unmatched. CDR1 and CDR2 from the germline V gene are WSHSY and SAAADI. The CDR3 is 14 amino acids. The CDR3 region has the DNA TGCGCCAGCAGTGGAGCGGGGGGACCCGGGGAGCTGTTTTTT. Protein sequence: CASSGAGGPGELFF.

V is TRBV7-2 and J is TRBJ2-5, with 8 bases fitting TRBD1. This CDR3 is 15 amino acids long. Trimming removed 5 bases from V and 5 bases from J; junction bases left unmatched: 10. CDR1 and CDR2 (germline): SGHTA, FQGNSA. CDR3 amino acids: CASSADRGIGETQYF. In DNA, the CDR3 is TGTGCCAGCAGCGCCGACAGGGGAATAGGGGAGACCCAGTACTTC.

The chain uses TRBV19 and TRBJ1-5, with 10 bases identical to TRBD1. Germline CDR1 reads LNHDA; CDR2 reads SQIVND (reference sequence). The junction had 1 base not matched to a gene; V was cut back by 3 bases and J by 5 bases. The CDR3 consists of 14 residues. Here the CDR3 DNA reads TGTGCCAGTAGTATGGGACAGGGGCATCAGCCCCAGCATTTT. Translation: CASSMGQGHQPQHF.

The CDR3 DNA is TGTGCCAGCAGCTCCTCGGGGACAGGGGGCCACGGGGAGCTGTTTTTT. Protein sequence: CASSSSGTGGHGELFF. The V call is TRBV28, the J call TRBJ2-2; 12 nucleotides align to TRBD1. The CDR3 is 16 residues long. CDR1 and CDR2 (germline): MDHEN, SYDVKM. V shed 6 bases, J shed 7 bases, and the junction held 9 bases outside the gene matches.

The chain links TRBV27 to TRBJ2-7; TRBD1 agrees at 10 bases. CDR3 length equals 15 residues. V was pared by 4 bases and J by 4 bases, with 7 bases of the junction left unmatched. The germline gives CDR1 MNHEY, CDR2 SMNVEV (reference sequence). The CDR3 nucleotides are TGTGCCAGCAGTTCTCTCCGGGACAGGGGTTACGAGCAGTACTTC. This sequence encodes CASSSLRDRGYEQYF.

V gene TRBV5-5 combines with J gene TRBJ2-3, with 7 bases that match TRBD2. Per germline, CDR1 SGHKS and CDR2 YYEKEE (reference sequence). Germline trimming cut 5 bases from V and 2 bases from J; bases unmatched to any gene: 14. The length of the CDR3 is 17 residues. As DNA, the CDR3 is TGTGCCAGCAGTTTCCTAGGACTGGGGGGGGTCACAGATACGCAGTATTTT. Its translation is CASSFLGLGGVTDTQYF.

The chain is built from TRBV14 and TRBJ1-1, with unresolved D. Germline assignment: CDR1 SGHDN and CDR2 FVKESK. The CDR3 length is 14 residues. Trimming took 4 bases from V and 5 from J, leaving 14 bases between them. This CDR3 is CASSLLTAGTEAFF. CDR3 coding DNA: TGTGCCAGCAGCCTCCTGACGGCGGGTACTGAAGCTTTCTTT.

The CDR3 nucleotides are TGTGCCAGTCACACTAGGTGGATAGGAGCCTACGAGCAGTACTTC. This gives the protein CASHTRWIGAYEQYF. The rearrangement links TRBV5-6 to TRBJ2-7; TRBD2 is a possible D gene (5 bases). This CDR3 spans 15 amino acids. The germline V gene has CDR1 SGHDT and CDR2 YYEEEE. V was cut by 8 bases and J by 2 bases, with 20 bases left in between.

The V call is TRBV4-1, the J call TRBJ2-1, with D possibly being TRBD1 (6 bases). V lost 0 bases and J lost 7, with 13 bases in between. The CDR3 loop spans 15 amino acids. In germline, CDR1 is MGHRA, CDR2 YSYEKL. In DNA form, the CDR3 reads TGCGCCAGCAGCCAAGATCCAGGGGCCGCAAATGAGCAGTTCTTC. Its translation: CASSQDPGAANEQFF.

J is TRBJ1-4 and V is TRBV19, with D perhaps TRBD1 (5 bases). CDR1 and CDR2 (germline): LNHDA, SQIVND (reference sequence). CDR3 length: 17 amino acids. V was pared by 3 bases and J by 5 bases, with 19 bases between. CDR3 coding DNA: TGTGCCAGTAGTATCCTAGGAGGGGAAAGGGCGAATGAAAAACTGTTTTTT. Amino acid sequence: CASSILGGERANEKLFF.

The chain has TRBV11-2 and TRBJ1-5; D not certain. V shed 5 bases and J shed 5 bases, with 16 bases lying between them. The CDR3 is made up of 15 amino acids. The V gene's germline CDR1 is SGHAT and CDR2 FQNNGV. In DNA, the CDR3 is TGTGCCAGCAGCCCAGAGGGAGGCGTCTATCAGCCCCAGCATTTT. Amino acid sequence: CASSPEGGVYQPQHF. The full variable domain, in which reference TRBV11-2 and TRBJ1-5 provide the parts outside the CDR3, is EAGVAQSPRYKIIEKRQSVAFWCNPISGHATLYWYQQILGQGPKLLIQFQNNGVVDDSQLPKDRFSAERLKGVDSTLKIQPAKLEDSAVYLCASSPEGGVYQPQHFGDGTRLSIL.

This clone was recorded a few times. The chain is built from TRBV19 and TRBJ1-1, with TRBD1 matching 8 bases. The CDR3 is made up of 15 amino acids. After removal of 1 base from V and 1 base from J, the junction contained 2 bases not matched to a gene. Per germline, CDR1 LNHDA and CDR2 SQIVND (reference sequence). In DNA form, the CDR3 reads TGTGCCAGTAGTATAGGGGGGACAGGGAACACTGAAGCTTTCTTT. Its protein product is CASSIGGTGNTEAFF. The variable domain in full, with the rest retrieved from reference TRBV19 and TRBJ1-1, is DGGITQSPKYLFRKEGQNVTLSCEQNLNHDAMYWYRQDPGQGLRLIYYSQIVNDFQKGDIAEGYSVSREKKESFPLTVTSAQKNPTAFYLCASSIGGTGNTEAFFGQGTRLTVV.